The 13 T cell receptor beta chains reported below all come from one sample, sequenced in a study of T-cell memory formation after mild COVID-19. TCRdb reprocessed the 5' RACE reads with MiXCR, giving one entry per CDR3 protein. The repertoire consists of about 560,000 distinct CDR3 sequences, with 15% to 20% occurring once and the leading ten covering about 7.4%. The sequenced sample was PBMCs or a T cell subset sorted from them (not recorded which). The receptors stem from an adult woman who had mild COVID-19 (a few samples of this study predate the infection). Cell type and time point are not known.

As DNA, the CDR3 is TGTGCCAGCAGCCAAGATTATAGAGGGGACAGGGGTTACGAGCAGTACTTC. The encoded protein is CASSQDYRGDRGYEQYF. The chain couples TRBV4-2 to TRBJ2-7; TRBD1 matches at 10 bases. Trimming cost V 0 bases and J 4 bases; bases outside gene matches: 9. Germline values: CDR1 LGHNA, CDR2 YNFKEQ. The CDR3 sequence is 17 residues long.

This chain uses TRBV10-3 with TRBJ2-7, with D perhaps TRBD2 (5 bases). Germline CDR1 is ENHRY and CDR2 is SYGVKD. This CDR3 region has 11 residues. V lost 10 bases to trimming and J lost 6 bases, with 13 bases between them. CDR3 sequence: CASEGSSEQYF. CDR3 nucleotide sequence: TGTGCCAGCGAAGGGAGCTCCGAGCAGTACTTC.

This clonotype was picked up many times. The J gene is TRBJ1-1, the V gene TRBV5-1; D gene unclear. This CDR3 region has 16 residues. The V end lost 0 bases, the J end lost 0 bases, and 12 bases lay between the germline ends. The germline gives CDR1 SGHRS, CDR2 YFSETQ. CDR3 residues: CASSLAQRTMNTEAFF. The CDR3 DNA follows: TGCGCCAGCAGCTTGGCTCAGCGTACTATGAACACTGAAGCTTTCTTT.

This clonotype was found a few times. The rearrangement uses TRBV29-1 and TRBJ2-7, with unresolved D. Trimming left V 5 bases short and J 1 base short, with 12 bases between. The CDR3 covers 13 residues. Germline V gives CDR1 SQVTM, CDR2 ANQGSEA. The CDR3 DNA follows: TGCAGCGTTTTATCGAGCGAGTCCTACGAGCAGTACTTC. It codes for CSVLSSESYEQYF.

The chain links TRBV20-1 to TRBJ2-3, with TRBD2 matching 9 bases. CDR1 DFQATT and CDR2 SNEGSKA come from the germline V gene (reference sequence). The CDR3 is made up of 18 amino acids. The J segment lost 2 bases and the V segment lost 2 bases, leaving 14 bases of the junction unmatched. CDR3 loop: CSARHGLARPKDTDTQYF. DNA of the CDR3: TGCAGTGCTAGACACGGACTAGCGCGGCCCAAGGACACAGATACGCAGTATTTT.

This clonotype has a handful of counts. The CDR3 spells CASSSPGTSTGELFF. The CDR3 region has the DNA TGTGCCAGCAGCTCCCCCGGGACTAGCACCGGGGAGCTGTTTTTT. The chain carries TRBV5-6 and TRBJ2-2; 8 nucleotides line up with TRBD2. V trimming: 3 bases; J trimming: 4 bases; junction bases outside the gene matches: 5. Germline-derived CDR1 and CDR2 are SGHDT and YYEEEE. The CDR3 is 15 residues long. Variable domain in full (rest from reference TRBV5-6 and TRBJ2-2): DAGVTQSPTHLIKTRGQQVTLRCSPKSGHDTVSWYQQALGQGPQFIFQYYEEEERQRGNFPDRFSGHQFPNYSSELNVNALLLGDSALYLCASSSPGTSTGELFFGEGSRLTVL.

This clonotype has more than one count but fewer than ten. The rearrangement links TRBV12-3 or TRBV12-4 to TRBJ2-5; D is unclear. The length of the CDR3 is 13 residues. V was pared by 7 bases and J by 1 base, with 10 bases between. CDR3 residues: CASTQTPQETQYF. The CDR3, as DNA: TGTGCCAGCACCCAGACACCCCAAGAGACCCAGTACTTC.

This clonotype was seen only a few times. This chain links TRBV4-2 with TRBJ2-1; maybe TRBD2 (6 bases). V was pared by 4 bases and J by 7 bases, with 17 bases between. The CDR3 length is 15 residues. The V gene's germline CDR1 is LGHNA and CDR2 YNFKEQ. The DNA for the CDR3 is TGTGCCAGCAGCCGCGGGACGGCCACGGATAATGAGCAGTTCTTC. The encoded protein is CASSRGTATDNEQFF.

This clonotype has a handful of counts. The chain has TRBV20-1 and TRBJ2-1; tentatively, D is TRBD1 (5 bases). Germline CDR1 and CDR2: DFQATT and SNEGSKA (reference sequence). The CDR3 sequence is 12 residues long. V was clipped by 6 bases and J by 7 bases, with 13 bases between them. The DNA of the CDR3 is TGCAGTGCAACGATACAGGCAAATGAGCAGTTCTTC. Its translation is CSATIQANEQFF.

The V gene is TRBV5-1, the J gene TRBJ2-7; D possibly matches TRBD1 or TRBD2 (5 bases each). The CDR3 contains 15 residues. Trimming took off 4 bases at V and 5 bases at J, with 19 bases between the two ends. Germline V lookup: CDR1 SGHRS, CDR2 YFSETQ. The CDR3 DNA follows: TGCGCCAGCAGCCCTACCGGGACGCTGGCGGACGAGCAGTACTTC. Its protein product is CASSPTGTLADEQYF. Based on the CDR3 plus reference TRBV5-1 and TRBJ2-7, the full variable domain is KAGVTQTPRYLIKTRGQQVTLSCSPISGHRSVSWYQQTPGQGLQFLFEYFSETQRNKGNFPGRFSGRQFSNSRSEMNVSTLELGDSALYLCASSPTGTLADEQYFGPGTRLTVT.

The J gene is TRBJ1-1, the V gene TRBV5-4, with no clear D. V gave up 2 bases and J gave up 3 bases, with 11 bases separating them. The CDR3 extends over 14 amino acids. Germline V gene sequence: CDR1 SGHNT, CDR2 YYREEE (reference sequence). CDR3 DNA sequence: TGTGCCAGCAGCTTCGGTGTACAGTACACTGAAGCTTTCTTT. Residues: CASSFGVQYTEAFF.

This clonotype came up a few times. The V gene is TRBV6-6, the J gene TRBJ2-7; TRBD1 aligns across 9 bases. Losses at the gene ends were 6 bases for V and 5 bases for J; bases not matched to a gene: 11. The CDR3 runs to 15 residues. Germline loops: CDR1 MNHNY, CDR2 SVGAGI (reference sequence). The CDR3 protein is CASRVLGTGFHEQYF. The CDR3 region has the DNA TGTGCCAGCAGGGTACTAGGGACAGGGTTCCACGAGCAGTACTTC.

In this sample, this clonotype turned up a few times. This chain connects TRBV12-3 or TRBV12-4 to TRBJ1-5; no firm D call. This CDR3 has 12 amino acids. Trimming shortened V by 6 bases and J by 4 bases, and 7 bases separated the two germline ends. The CDR3 nucleotides read TGTGCCAGCAGAGGGAGGAATCAGCCCCAGCATTTT. Residues: CASRGRNQPQHF.